This TCR beta chain was recorded in a study of T cells after yellow fever vaccination. TCRdb itself ran the 5' RACE reads through MiXCR, one entry per CDR3 protein. The sample has a few hundred thousand distinct CDR3 sequences, around 5.3% seen once. This clonotype has a count of ten or more. Its antigen is still unknown. Study results and limitations: Researchers report a weaker secondary response that nonetheless peaked faster, day 5 versus 15.

V was clipped by 0 bases and J by 5 bases, with 10 bases between them. The CDR3 is 13 residues long. Germline CDR1 is DFQATT and CDR2 is SNEGSKA (reference sequence). Sequences were derived from CD4+ T cells sorted from PBMCs, sampled on the day of the yellow fever booster vaccination. This TCR derives from a man aged 18 to 29 who received the YFV17D yellow fever vaccine. The gene calls are TRBV20-1 and TRBJ2-5, with unresolved D. The CDR3 coding sequence is TGCAGTGCTAGAGAGTCAGCCTTTGAGACCCAGTACTTC. This encodes CSARESAFETQYF.